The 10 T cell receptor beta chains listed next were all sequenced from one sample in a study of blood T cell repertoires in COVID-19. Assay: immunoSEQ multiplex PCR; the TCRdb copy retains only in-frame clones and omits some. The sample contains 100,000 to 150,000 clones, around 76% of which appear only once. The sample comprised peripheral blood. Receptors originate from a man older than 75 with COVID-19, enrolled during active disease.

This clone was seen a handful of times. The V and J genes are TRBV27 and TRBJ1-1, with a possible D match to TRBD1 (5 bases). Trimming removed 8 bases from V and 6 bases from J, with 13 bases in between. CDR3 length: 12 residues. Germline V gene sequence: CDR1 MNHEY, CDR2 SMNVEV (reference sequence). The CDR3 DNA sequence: TGTGCCAGCCCCCTCAGGGCTGCTGAAGCTTTCTTT. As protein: CASPLRAAEAFF.

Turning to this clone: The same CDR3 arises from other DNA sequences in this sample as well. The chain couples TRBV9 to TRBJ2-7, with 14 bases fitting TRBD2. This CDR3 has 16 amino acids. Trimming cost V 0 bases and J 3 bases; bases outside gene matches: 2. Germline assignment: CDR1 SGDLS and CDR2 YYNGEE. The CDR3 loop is CASSVGGTSGSYEQYF. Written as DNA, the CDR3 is TGTGCCAGCAGCGTAGGGGGGACTAGCGGGAGCTACGAGCAGTACTTC.

DNA of the CDR3: TGTGCCAGCAGCTTAGCCGGCGGGGCAACCCACCCGGACAATGAGCAGTTCTTC. Encoded protein: CASSLAGGATHPDNEQFF. This sequence joins TRBV11-2 and TRBJ2-1; a weak D match, TRBD2 (6 bases). The CDR3 has 18 residues. V dropped 1 base and J dropped 5 bases, with 21 bases sitting between them. The germline V gene encodes CDR1 SGHAT and CDR2 FQNNGV. Variable domain in full (rest from reference TRBV11-2 and TRBJ2-1): EAGVAQSPRYKIIEKRQSVAFWCNPISGHATLYWYQQILGQGPKLLIQFQNNGVVDDSQLPKDRFSAERLKGVDSTLKIQPAKLEDSAVYLCASSLAGGATHPDNEQFFGPGTRLTVL.

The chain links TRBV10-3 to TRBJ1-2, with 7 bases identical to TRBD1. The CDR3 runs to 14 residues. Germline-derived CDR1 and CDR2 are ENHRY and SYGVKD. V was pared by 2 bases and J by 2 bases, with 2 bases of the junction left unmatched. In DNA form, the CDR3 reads TGTGCCATCAGTGAGGACAGGGACAACTATGGCTACACCTTC. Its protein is CAISEDRDNYGYTF.

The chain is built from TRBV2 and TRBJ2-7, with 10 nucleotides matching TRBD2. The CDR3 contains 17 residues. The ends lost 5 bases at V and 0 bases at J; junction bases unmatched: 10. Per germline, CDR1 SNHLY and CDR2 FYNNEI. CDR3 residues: CASSPPGLAFSSYEQYF. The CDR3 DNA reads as TGTGCCAGCAGTCCTCCGGGACTAGCGTTTAGCTCCTACGAGCAGTACTTC.

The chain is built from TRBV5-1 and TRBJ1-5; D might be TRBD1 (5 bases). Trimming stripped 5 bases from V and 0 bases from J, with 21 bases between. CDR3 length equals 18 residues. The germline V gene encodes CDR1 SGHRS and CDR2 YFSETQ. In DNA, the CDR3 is TGCGCCAGCAGGACCCGTACTGACAGTAGCTCTAGCAATCAGCCCCAGCATTTT. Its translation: CASRTRTDSSSSNQPQHF.

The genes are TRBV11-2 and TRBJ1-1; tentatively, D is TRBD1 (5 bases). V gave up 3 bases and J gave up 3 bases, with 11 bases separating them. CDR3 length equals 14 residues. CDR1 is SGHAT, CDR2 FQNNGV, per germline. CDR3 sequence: CASSFQGEDTEAFF. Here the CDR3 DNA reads TGTGCCAGCAGCTTCCAGGGCGAGGACACTGAAGCTTTCTTT. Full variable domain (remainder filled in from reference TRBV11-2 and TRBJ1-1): EAGVAQSPRYKIIEKRQSVAFWCNPISGHATLYWYQQILGQGPKLLIQFQNNGVVDDSQLPKDRFSAERLKGVDSTLKIQPAKLEDSAVYLCASSFQGEDTEAFFGQGTRLTVV.

CDR3 residues: CASSLTGGSTSGRAKEAYEQYF. CDR3 DNA: TGCGCCAGCAGCTTGACCGGGGGTAGCACTAGCGGGAGGGCCAAAGAGGCCTACGAGCAGTACTTC. V gene TRBV5-1 combines with J gene TRBJ2-7; TRBD2 matches 13 bases. In germline, CDR1 is SGHRS, CDR2 YFSETQ. Germline trimming cut 1 base from V and 2 bases from J; bases unmatched to any gene: 21. The CDR3 sequence is 22 residues long.

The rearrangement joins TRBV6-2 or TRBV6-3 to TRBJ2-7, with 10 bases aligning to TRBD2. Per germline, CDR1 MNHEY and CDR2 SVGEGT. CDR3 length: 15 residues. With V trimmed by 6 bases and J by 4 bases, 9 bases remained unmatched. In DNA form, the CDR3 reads TGTGCCAGCAGCCGACCTAGCGGGAGTGGGTACGAGCAGTACTTC. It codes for CASSRPSGSGYEQYF.

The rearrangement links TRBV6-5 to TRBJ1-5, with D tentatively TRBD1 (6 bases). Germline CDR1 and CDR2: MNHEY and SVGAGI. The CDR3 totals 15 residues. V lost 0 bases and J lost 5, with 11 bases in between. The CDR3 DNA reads TGTGCCAGCAGTTACTCGTGGTCAGGGGATCAGCCCCAGCATTTT. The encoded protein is CASSYSWSGDQPQHF.